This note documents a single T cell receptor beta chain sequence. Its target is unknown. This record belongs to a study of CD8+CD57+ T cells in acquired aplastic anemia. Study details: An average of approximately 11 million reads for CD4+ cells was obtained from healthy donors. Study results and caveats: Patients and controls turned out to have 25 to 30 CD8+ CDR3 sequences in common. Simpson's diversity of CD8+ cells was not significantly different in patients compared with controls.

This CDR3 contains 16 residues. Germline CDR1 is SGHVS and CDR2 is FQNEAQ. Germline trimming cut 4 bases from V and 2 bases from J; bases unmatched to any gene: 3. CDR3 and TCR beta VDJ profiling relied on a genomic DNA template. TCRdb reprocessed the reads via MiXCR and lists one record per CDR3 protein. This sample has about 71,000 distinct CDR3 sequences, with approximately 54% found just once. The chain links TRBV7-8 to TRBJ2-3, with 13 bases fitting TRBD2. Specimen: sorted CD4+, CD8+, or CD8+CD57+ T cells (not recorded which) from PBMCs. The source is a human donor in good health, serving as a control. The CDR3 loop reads CASSSGLAGNTDTQYF. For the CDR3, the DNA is TGTGCCAGCAGCTCGGGACTAGCGGGGAACACAGATACGCAGTATTTT.